Shown below are 27 T cell receptor beta chains from a single sample sequenced in a study of OX40 agonist ivuxolimab in advanced cancers. TCRdb keeps only in-frame clones here, not all; method: immunoSEQ multiplex PCR. The table has about 50,000 clones, about 81% seen once. This sample comprised CD4+ or CD8+ T cells sorted from blood, obtained in a trial of the OX40 agonist ivuxolimab. These TCRs come from an adult with an advanced solid tumor such as melanoma, head and neck, liver or kidney cancer.

CDR3 sequence: CASSVRWSSVNTGELFF. CDR3 bases: TGTGCCAGCAGCGTCAGGTGGTCCAGTGTCAACACCGGGGAGCTGTTTTTT. J is TRBJ2-2 and V is TRBV9; D remains unclear. CDR3 length: 17 amino acids. Trimming took off 2 bases at V and 2 bases at J, with 16 bases between the two ends. In germline, CDR1 is SGDLS, CDR2 YYNGEE.

V and J are TRBV4-3 and TRBJ2-1; perhaps TRBD2 as D (6 bases). The CDR3 sequence is 15 residues long. The V gene lost 1 base and the J gene lost 4 bases, with 11 bases spanning the gap. Germline loops: CDR1 LGHNA, CDR2 YSLEER. The CDR3 DNA follows: TGCGCCAGCAGCCAAGTGGCGGGACCTTACAATGAGCAGTTCTTC. Its translation is CASSQVAGPYNEQFF.

This chain uses TRBV20-1 with TRBJ2-1; no firm D call. Germline lookup yields CDR1 DFQATT and CDR2 SNEGSKA (reference sequence). V was shortened by 8 bases and J by 3 bases, with 8 bases between the two germline ends. This CDR3 contains 11 residues. Written as DNA, the CDR3 is TGCAGTAGCCCGGGCTACAATGAGCAGTTCTTC. Its protein is CSSPGYNEQFF.

This clone was picked up one time. V gene TRBV27 combines with J gene TRBJ2-1; TRBD2 agrees at 11 bases. CDR1 is MNHEY and CDR2 is SMNVEV in the germline V gene (reference sequence). Trimming cost V 4 bases and J 7 bases; bases outside gene matches: 12. The CDR3 contains 17 residues. The CDR3 spells CASSSNLGLAGGNEQFF. CDR3 nucleotide sequence: TGTGCCAGCAGTTCTAACCTCGGGCTAGCGGGAGGAAATGAGCAGTTCTTC.

V and J are TRBV30 and TRBJ2-7, with 7 bases identical to TRBD1. With V trimmed by 3 bases and J by 3 bases, 8 bases remained unmatched. Germline V CDR1 and CDR2: GTSNPN, SVGIG (reference sequence). The CDR3 extends over 14 amino acids. The CDR3 sequence: CAWSLTGILYEQYF. CDR3 nucleotides: TGTGCCTGGAGCTTGACAGGGATACTCTACGAGCAGTACTTC.

The V call is TRBV13, the J call TRBJ2-7; D is possibly TRBD2 (6 bases). Trimming took 3 bases from V and 0 from J, leaving 6 bases between them. Germline V gives CDR1 PRHDT, CDR2 FYEKMQ (reference sequence). This CDR3 has 13 residues. The CDR3 nucleotides read TGTGCCAGCAGCTTGGGACTCTCCTACGAGCAGTACTTC. Residues: CASSLGLSYEQYF.

This chain joins TRBV5-4 and TRBJ1-2, with TRBD1 identical over 10 bases. This CDR3 comprises 17 residues. J gave up 4 bases and V 4 bases, and 13 bases lay outside the gene matches. Per germline, CDR1 SGHNT and CDR2 YYREEE (reference sequence). CDR3 coding DNA: TGTGCCAGCAGCCGCGGGACAGGGGACGTGGCAGTCTATGGCTACACCTTC. Translated: CASSRGTGDVAVYGYTF.

In its sample, this clone was seen a few times. This chain uses TRBV2 with TRBJ1-2; D is unclear. V lost 7 bases and J 6 bases, leaving 18 bases between the germline ends. This CDR3 comprises 14 residues. Germline lookup yields CDR1 SNHLY and CDR2 FYNNEI. The DNA for the CDR3 is TGTGCCAGCATCGAAACGACTCACGAGGATGGCTACACCTTC. As protein: CASIETTHEDGYTF.

The chain carries TRBV7-9 and TRBJ2-1, with 10 nucleotides matching TRBD2. CDR3 length: 16 residues. Trimming cost V 5 bases and J 5 bases; bases outside gene matches: 9. The germline CDR1 and CDR2 sequences are SEHNR and FQNEAQ (reference sequence). The CDR3 coding sequence is TGTGCCAGCAGCACTCCAGGACTAGCGGAGAACAATGAGCAGTTCTTC. Its translation: CASSTPGLAENNEQFF.

The chain links TRBV30 to TRBJ1-5, with no clear D. Germline CDR1 is GTSNPN and CDR2 is SVGIG (reference sequence). V dropped 2 bases and J dropped 4 bases, with 9 bases sitting between them. There are 13 residues in the CDR3. CDR3 residues: CAWSWSVNQPQHF. The CDR3 DNA is TGTGCCTGGAGTTGGTCGGTAAATCAGCCCCAGCATTTT.

The chain couples TRBV13 to TRBJ2-7, with TRBD2 identical over 9 bases. V shed 1 base and J 4 bases; nucleotides not matched to a gene: 11. CDR1 is PRHDT, CDR2 FYEKMQ, per germline (reference sequence). This CDR3 has 17 amino acids. CDR3 nucleotides: TGTGCCAGCAGCTTAGCGGATGGGAGCGGGAGGAGTTACGAGCAGTACTTC. It codes for CASSLADGSGRSYEQYF.

V gene TRBV7-9 combines with J gene TRBJ1-5; D is possibly TRBD1 (6 bases). CDR3 length: 15 residues. From germline, CDR1 is SEHNR and CDR2 FQNEAQ (reference sequence). V was shortened by 3 bases and J by 2 bases, with 11 bases between the two germline ends. Here the CDR3 reads CASSFQGMGNQPQHF. The CDR3 DNA sequence: TGTGCCAGCAGCTTCCAGGGGATGGGCAATCAGCCCCAGCATTTT.

This clone was picked up one time. The rearrangement uses TRBV7-9 and TRBJ1-5; D not certain. CDR1 is SEHNR and CDR2 is FQNEAQ in the germline V gene (reference sequence). This CDR3 has 13 amino acids. Trimming cost V 2 bases and J 5 bases, with 7 bases left between them. The CDR3 protein is CASSLWPDQPQHF. The DNA of the CDR3 is TGTGCCAGCAGCTTATGGCCTGATCAGCCCCAGCATTTT.

The rearrangement links TRBV12-5 to TRBJ1-3, with no clear D. This CDR3 comprises 16 residues. V gave up 4 bases and J gave up 0 bases, with 13 bases separating them. Germline CDR1 and CDR2: LGHNT and FRNRAP. CDR3 nucleotides: TGTGCTAGTGGTTCTACTTTTGGGTTCTCTGGAAACACCATATATTTT. This gives the protein CASGSTFGFSGNTIYF. The full variable domain, completed using reference TRBV12-5 and TRBJ1-3, is DARVTQTPRHKVTEMGQEVTMRCQPILGHNTVFWYRQTMMQGLELLAYFRNRAPLDDSGMPKDRFSAEMPDATLATLKIQPSEPRDSAVYFCASGSTFGFSGNTIYFGEGSWLTVV.

As to this clone: A much larger clone is a single base away; this may be a read error. Other nucleotide sequences in the sample specify the same CDR3. The chain employs TRBV7-2 and TRBJ2-7; D possibly corresponds to TRBD2 (5 bases). This CDR3 is built from 13 residues. Germline values: CDR1 SGHTA, CDR2 FQGNSA. This chain's CDR3 is CASSLAGVYEQYF. CDR3 in DNA: TGCGCCAGCAGCTTAGCCGGGGTCTACGAGCAGTACTTC.

This chain joins TRBV30 and TRBJ2-3; D uncertain. The CDR3 totals 17 residues. The germline V gene encodes CDR1 GTSNPN and CDR2 SVGIG (reference sequence). Trimming shortened V by 2 bases and J by 0 bases, and 18 bases separated the two germline ends. This CDR3 is CAWSLAFAATSTDTQYF. In DNA form, the CDR3 reads TGTGCCTGGAGTCTCGCCTTTGCGGCTACTAGCACAGATACGCAGTATTTT.

The rearrangement links TRBV7-2 to TRBJ2-2; a weak D match, TRBD2 (5 bases). The CDR3 runs to 16 residues. From germline, CDR1 is SGHTA and CDR2 FQGNSA. V was clipped by 0 bases and J by 2 bases, with 10 bases between them. CDR3 nucleotide sequence: TGTGCCAGCAGCTTAGCTAGGCTAGCTAACACCGGGGAGCTGTTTTTT. This translates into CASSLARLANTGELFF.

The chain recombines TRBV12-5 with TRBJ1-4, with a tentative D call TRBD1 (6 bases). Germline V gene lookup returns CDR1 LGHNT and CDR2 FRNRAP. V was clipped by 3 bases and J by 8 bases, with 13 bases between them. There are 14 residues in the CDR3. The CDR3 coding sequence is TGTGCTAGTGGTTTTTGGACAGATAAGGAAAAACTGTTTTTT. Amino acids: CASGFWTDKEKLFF. Drawing the rest from reference TRBV12-5 and TRBJ1-4, the complete variable domain is DARVTQTPRHKVTEMGQEVTMRCQPILGHNTVFWYRQTMMQGLELLAYFRNRAPLDDSGMPKDRFSAEMPDATLATLKIQPSEPRDSAVYFCASGFWTDKEKLFFGSGTQLSVL.

The V call is TRBV27, the J call TRBJ2-7; possible D gene TRBD1, 6 bases. The germline gives CDR1 MNHEY, CDR2 SMNVEV (reference sequence). V was cut by 6 bases and J by 3 bases, with 18 bases left in between. This CDR3 has 15 residues. CDR3 residues: CASRMKPDSFYEQYF. DNA of the CDR3: TGTGCCAGCAGGATGAAACCGGACAGCTTCTACGAGCAGTACTTC.

This clone was seen a few times. The CDR3 nucleotides are TGTGCCAGCAGCTTAGGGATCTCACCCTACGAGCAGTACTTC. It specifies CASSLGISPYEQYF. This chain uses TRBV7-6 with TRBJ2-7; D remains unclear. The V gene's germline CDR1 is SGHVS and CDR2 FNYEAQ. This CDR3 is built from 14 residues. Trimming shortened V by 1 base and J by 2 bases, and 9 bases separated the two germline ends.

This clone was picked up a small number of times. The chain recombines TRBV11-2 with TRBJ2-5, with TRBD1 matching 7 bases. V was clipped by 4 bases and J by 4 bases; unmatched bases: 6. There are 14 residues in the CDR3. The germline V gene encodes CDR1 SGHAT and CDR2 FQNNGV. The CDR3 is CASSYGSGGETQYF. The CDR3 bases are TGTGCCAGCAGCTATGGATCAGGGGGAGAGACCCAGTACTTC.

The V call is TRBV18, the J call TRBJ1-4, with no clear D. The length of the CDR3 is 14 residues. Trimming took off 4 bases at V and 7 bases at J, with 13 bases between the two ends. Germline assignment: CDR1 KGHSH and CDR2 LQKENI. The CDR3 protein is CASSRGFGPEKLFF. In nucleotides, the CDR3 is TGTGCCAGCTCACGTGGGTTTGGACCTGAAAAACTGTTTTTT. The whole variable domain, filled in from reference TRBV18 and TRBJ1-4, reads NAGVMQNPRHLVRRRGQEARLRCSPMKGHSHVYWYRQLPEEGLKFMVYLQKENIIDESGMPKERFSAEFPKEGPSILRIQQVVRGDSAAYFCASSRGFGPEKLFFGSGTQLSVL.

The chain joins TRBV6-4 to TRBJ2-1, with a weak D call TRBD2 (6 bases). V shed 4 bases and J shed 9 bases, with 16 bases lying between them. Germline V gene data show CDR1 as MRHNA and CDR2 as SNTAGT. This CDR3 has 14 amino acids. CDR3 sequence (DNA): TGTGCCAGCAGTGCCCAACCTCTGGAGGGTGAGCAGTTCTTC. Protein sequence: CASSAQPLEGEQFF.

This sequence joins TRBV27 and TRBJ2-5; 12 bases agree with TRBD2. The J segment lost 1 base and the V segment lost 4 bases, leaving 1 base of the junction unmatched. The CDR3 consists of 15 residues. Germline loops: CDR1 MNHEY, CDR2 SMNVEV (reference sequence). The DNA for the CDR3 is TGTGCCAGCAGTTGGACTAGCGGGACCCAAGAGACCCAGTACTTC. Translation: CASSWTSGTQETQYF.

The chain joins TRBV4-1 to TRBJ2-1; no definite D call. V was clipped by 5 bases and J by 6 bases, with 8 bases between them. CDR1 and CDR2 (germline): MGHRA, YSYEKL. The CDR3 is 12 residues long. CDR3 nucleotides: TGCGCCAGCAGCAGTATCACCAATGAGCAGTTCTTC. Translation: CASSSITNEQFF.

The table lists this clone with a few counts. V gene TRBV5-6 combines with J gene TRBJ2-3; tentative D call: TRBD2 (5 bases). Trimming took 4 bases from V and 0 from J, leaving 12 bases between them. CDR1 is SGHDT and CDR2 is YYEEEE in the germline V gene. This CDR3 spans 15 amino acids. CDR3 nucleotide sequence: TGTGCCAGCAGCCGGGGAGCCAGTAGCACAGATACGCAGTATTTT. It specifies CASSRGASSTDTQYF.

The chain couples TRBV29-1 to TRBJ2-7; 8 nucleotides align to TRBD1. The CDR3 contains 16 residues. The V gene end was trimmed by 5 bases and the J gene end by 5 bases; junction bases not matched to a gene: 17. Looked up from germline, CDR1 is SQVTM and CDR2 is ANQGSEA. CDR3 loop: CSVPSWGQEEGNEQYF. The CDR3 region has the DNA TGCAGCGTTCCTTCCTGGGGACAGGAAGAAGGGAACGAGCAGTACTTC.